These T cell receptor beta chains were read from a single sample in a study of cytomegalovirus exposure and HLA in healthy donors. Clones were sequenced by immunoSEQ multiplex PCR, and TCRdb holds only the in-frame ones, with some missing. The table records approximately 100,000 clones, more than 60% of them present only once. Sequences were obtained from PBMCs. Receptor source: a man aged 55 to 70 in good health and CMV-seropositive. Both conserved end residues are trimmed from each CDR3. The order of the fields is D gene, V gene, J gene, CDR3 protein. The D gene is left open where the match is weak.

>TRBD2|TRBV5-1|TRBJ2-3
ASRTSGVTDTQY
>-|TRBV7-2|TRBJ2-5
ASSLAGLSGETQY
>-|TRBV6-5|TRBJ1-1
ASSYMGAGEAF
>-|TRBV7-9|TRBJ2-7
SSSFGLSLHLVYEQY
>-|TRBV7-8|TRBJ2-1
ASSLTSSFPLGQF
>-|TRBV2|TRBJ1-1
ASSSYSEAF
>TRBD2|TRBV18|TRBJ2-3
ATQSGVGTDTQY
>-|TRBV27|TRBJ1-1
ASSSYTGYTEAF
>-|TRBV7-6|TRBJ2-1
ASSLGQAGNEQF
>-|TRBV29-1|TRBJ2-1
SVLQGGGYNEQF
>-|TRBV27|TRBJ1-4
ASRDYGEKLF
>TRBD2|TRBV7-6|TRBJ2-3
ASSLLSGGTDTQY
>-|TRBV5-6|TRBJ1-3
ASSLSGAAGNTIY
>TRBD2|TRBV7-8|TRBJ2-3
ASSLAPIAGGRDTQY
>TRBD1|TRBV9|TRBJ2-1
ASSTQDRAIANEQF
>-|TRBV5-5|TRBJ1-1
ASSLGQGLEAF
>TRBD1|TRBV7-3|TRBJ1-2
ASSLTPGQLGYGYT
>-|TRBV9|TRBJ1-1
ASSVAIGNTEAF
>TRBD2|TRBV7-6|TRBJ2-2
ASSLGAGASGELF
>TRBD1|TRBV25-1|TRBJ1-2
ASSEYRTGYGYT
>TRBD2|TRBV7-8|TRBJ2-2
ASSPDLAGVGTGELF
>-|TRBV5-1|TRBJ2-7
ASSLGGKTYEQY
>-|TRBV5-6|TRBJ2-7
ASSSRGPEQY
>-|TRBV29-1|TRBJ2-7
SVKDSSYEQY
>-|TRBV5-1|TRBJ1-4
ASSSGTTNEKLF
>TRBD1|TRBV14|TRBJ2-3
ASGDRGRTDTQY
>TRBD1|TRBV12-5|TRBJ2-7
ASGLTPPGQGSHEQY
>TRBD1|TRBV27|TRBJ2-7
ASRPRTGPPYEQY
>-|TRBV19|TRBJ1-5
ASSLRSSNQPQH
>TRBD1|TRBV5-1|TRBJ2-3
ASSRQGWTDTQY
>-|TRBV7-2|TRBJ1-5
ASSLVATGSNQPQH
>-|TRBV9|TRBJ1-1
ASSVVIRSEAF
>TRBD1|TRBV28|TRBJ1-3
ASTAGQDPGNTIY
>TRBD1|TRBV4-2|TRBJ1-2
ASSHLQGDGYT
>-|TRBV5-8|TRBJ1-6
ASSLDSYSPLH
>TRBD1|TRBV9|TRBJ2-2
ASSPRQGVLTGELF
>TRBD1|TRBV9|TRBJ2-7
ASSVATGTAYEQY
>TRBD1|TRBV29-1|TRBJ1-2
SASPGTGEGYT